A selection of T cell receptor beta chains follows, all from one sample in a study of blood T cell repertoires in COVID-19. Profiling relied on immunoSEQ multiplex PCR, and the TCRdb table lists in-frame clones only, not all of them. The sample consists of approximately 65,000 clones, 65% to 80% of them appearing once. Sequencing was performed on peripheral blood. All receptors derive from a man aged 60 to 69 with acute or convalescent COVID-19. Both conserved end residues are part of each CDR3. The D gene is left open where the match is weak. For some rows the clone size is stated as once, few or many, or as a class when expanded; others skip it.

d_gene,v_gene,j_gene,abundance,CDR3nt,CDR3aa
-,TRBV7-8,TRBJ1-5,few,TGTGCCAGCAGTCCAAACTGGGCAGTCAATCAGCCCCAGCATTTT,CASSPNWAVNQPQHF
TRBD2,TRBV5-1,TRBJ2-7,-,TGCGCCAGCAGCCCGGGACTAGCGGGAGGAAGCTCCTACGAGCAGTACTTC,CASSPGLAGGSSYEQYF
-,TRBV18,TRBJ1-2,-,TGTGCCAGCTCACCAAGGGAGGGCGGCTATGGCTACACCTTC,CASSPREGGYGYTF
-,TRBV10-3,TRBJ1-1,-,TGTGCCATCAGTGAGGGCAGTTGGAGTAACACTGAAGCTTTCTTT,CAISEGSWSNTEAFF
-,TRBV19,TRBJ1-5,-,TGTGCCAGTAGCCGTCCAGAGGGTCGGAATCAGCCCCAGCATTTT,CASSRPEGRNQPQHF
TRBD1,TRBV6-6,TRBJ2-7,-,TGTGCCAGCAGTCCCGGGACAGGGGTTTCCGAGCAGTACTTC,CASSPGTGVSEQYF
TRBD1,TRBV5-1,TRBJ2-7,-,TGCGCCAGCAGCTTGGAGGGACAGAGAGTCTACGAGCAGTACTTC,CASSLEGQRVYEQYF
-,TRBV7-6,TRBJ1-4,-,TGTGCCAGCAGCTTATCAACGCAGGGGACTAATGAAAAACTGTTTTTT,CASSLSTQGTNEKLFF
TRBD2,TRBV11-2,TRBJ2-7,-,TGTGCCAGCAGCTTAGACGGCGGGAGTGTCGACGAGCAGTACTTC,CASSLDGGSVDEQYF
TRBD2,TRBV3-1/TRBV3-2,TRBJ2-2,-,TGTGCCAGCAGCCAGGGACTAGCAACCACCGGGGAGCTGTTTTTT,CASSQGLATTGELFF
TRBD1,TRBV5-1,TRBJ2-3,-,TGCGCCAGCAGCTATTATCCGGGACAGGGTAGGACAGATACGCAGTATTTT,CASSYYPGQGRTDTQYF
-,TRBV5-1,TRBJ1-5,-,TGCGCCAGCAGCTTCGCCGGGAACAGAGGTCAGCCCCAGCATTTT,CASSFAGNRGQPQHF
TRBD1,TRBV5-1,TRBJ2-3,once,TGCGCCAGCAGCCCCGGGACAGGGATCATGGACACAGATACGCAGTATTTT,CASSPGTGIMDTDTQYF
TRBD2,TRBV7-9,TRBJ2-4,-,TGTGCCAGCAGCTTAGTGGCTAGCGGGCCGGAGGCCAAAAACATTCAGTACTTC,CASSLVASGPEAKNIQYF
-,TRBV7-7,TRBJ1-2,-,TGTGCTAGCAGCTTAGCGGGAGGGGGATCCAACTATGGCTACACCTTC,CASSLAGGGSNYGYTF
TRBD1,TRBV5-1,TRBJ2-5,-,TGCGCCAGCAGCGCCTCGACAGGGAGCCAAGAGACCCAGTACTTC,CASSASTGSQETQYF
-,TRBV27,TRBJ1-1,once,TGTGCCAGCAGTTTATCTGGCTCAATGAACACTGAAGCTTTCTTT,CASSLSGSMNTEAFF
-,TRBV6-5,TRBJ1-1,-,TGTGCCAGCAGGCCCGGAGGGAACACTGAAGCTTTCTTT,CASRPGGNTEAFF
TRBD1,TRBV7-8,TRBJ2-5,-,TGTGCCAGCAGCCCCAAATCCGGGGGGACAGGGGGAGAGACCCAGTACTTC,CASSPKSGGTGGETQYF
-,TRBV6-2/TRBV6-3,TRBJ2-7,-,TGTGCCAGCAGTGTACAGGGACGCGAGCAGTACTTC,CASSVQGREQYF
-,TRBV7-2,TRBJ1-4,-,TGTGCCAGCAGCTTAGGGTTGACAGGCGAAAATGAAAAACTGTTTTTT,CASSLGLTGENEKLFF
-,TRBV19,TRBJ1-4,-,TGTGCCCCCGCGGCGGGTACTAATGAAAAACTGTTTTTT,CAPAAGTNEKLFF
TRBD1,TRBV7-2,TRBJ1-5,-,TGTGCCAGCAGCTTGGACAGGTTGGGGAGGCCCCAGCATTTT,CASSLDRLGRPQHF
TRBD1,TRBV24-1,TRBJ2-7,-,TGTGCCACCAGTGGAGGGACAGGGCGCTCCTACGAGCAGTACTTC,CATSGGTGRSYEQYF
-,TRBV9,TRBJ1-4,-,TGTGCCAGCAGCGCTCAGGCCGCAACTAATGAAAAACTGTTTTTT,CASSAQAATNEKLFF
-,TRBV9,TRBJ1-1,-,TGTGCCAGCACCCGGGGGTTGGACACTGAAGCTTTCTTT,CASTRGLDTEAFF